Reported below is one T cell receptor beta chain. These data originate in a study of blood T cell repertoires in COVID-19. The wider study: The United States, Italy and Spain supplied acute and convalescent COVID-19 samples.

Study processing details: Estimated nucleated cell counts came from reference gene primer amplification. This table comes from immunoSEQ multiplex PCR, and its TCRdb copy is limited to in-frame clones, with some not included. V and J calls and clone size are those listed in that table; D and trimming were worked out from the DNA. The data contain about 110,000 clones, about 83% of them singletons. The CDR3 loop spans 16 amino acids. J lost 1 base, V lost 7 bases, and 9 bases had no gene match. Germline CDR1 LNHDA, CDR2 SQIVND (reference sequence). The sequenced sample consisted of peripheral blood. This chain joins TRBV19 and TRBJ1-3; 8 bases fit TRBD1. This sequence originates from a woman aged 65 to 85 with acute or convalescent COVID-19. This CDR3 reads CASTDGGQGSGNTIYF. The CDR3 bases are TGTGCCAGTACCGACGGAGGACAGGGATCTGGAAACACCATATATTTT.